Reported below is one T cell receptor (beta chain). It has no known antigen specificity. It has no much larger one-base neighbor in the sample; base qualities were not kept. The CDR3 measures 13 amino acids from cysteine to phenylalanine. Only CDR3 DNA is held: 39 bases, read in frame from base 1. The germline V gene supplies CDR1 SGHNT and CDR2 YENEEA. V is cut by 0 bases and J by 7 bases, and the space between the germline ends is 9 bases. Genomic DNA was extracted from sorted cells for sequencing of the TCRbeta CDR3 region. The immunoSEQ Assay was used for sequencing of TCRbeta CDR3 regions. Here the immuneACCESS table is served through TCRdb, limited to in-frame sequences with V and J called. Missing clones are a known gap in these copies; in checked studies unresolved V genes cover under half, and the rest lacks a known reason. The sample yields 65,000 to 90,000 clones; 75% to 95% were counted once. Of the sample, roughly 2.1% is held by the ten largest clones.

These data come from a study of OX40 agonist ivuxolimab in advanced cancers. About the full investigation: Ivuxolimab was an agonistic, fully human IgG2 monoclonal antibody directed against OX40 (CD134), a costimulatory receptor. Peripheral TCRbeta sequencing was intended to test whether TCR sequence diversity was altered and clonal T-cell expansion was caused by ivuxolimab. The monotherapy dose-escalation portion (N of about 50 patients) of the phase I ivuxolimab trial is reported in the paper. Among the approximately 50 dose-escalation patients, 19 had hepatocellular carcinoma, 15 or so melanoma, 9 renal cell carcinoma and 9 head and neck cancer. Partial responses occurred in three dose-escalation patients, of whom one had hepatocellular carcinoma and two had cutaneous melanoma. Intravenous ivuxolimab was administered to patients every 2 weeks at six dose levels: 0.01, 0.1, 0.3, 1.5, 3 and 10 mg/kg. A male proportion of 70% to 90% and a mean age of 60 years, ranging from roughly 23 to 79, were recorded for the dose-escalation cohort. Prior anti-PD-1, anti-PD-L1 or anti-CTLA-4 therapy was permitted, and checkpoint inhibitors had been received by less than 45% of dose-escalation patients.

Patients with autoimmune disease history or receiving systemic immunosuppression were excluded from the trial. In every dose cohort, peripheral blood was drawn for TCR sequencing at baseline, cycle 4 day 1, and cycle 7 day 1. Samples came from an open-label, multicenter, first-in-human phase I dose-escalation trial of ivuxolimab. Adults with locally advanced or metastatic head and neck squamous cell, hepatocellular, melanoma or renal cell carcinoma were enrolled in the trial. Before TCR sequencing, CD4+ and CD8+ T cells were separately sorted from peripheral blood. Overall study results and their limits: Clonal expansion of both CD4+ and CD8+ blood T cells was observed from baseline to week 6 at doses 0.1 to 3.0 mg/kg. Antigen specificity was not determined for the clonally expanded peripheral T cells. Low levels of normalized T-cell clonal expansion were also shown by some nonresponding patients. In the 0.1-3.0 mg/kg groups, partial responders were among the patients with the lowest normalized peripheral clonal expansion, particularly in CD8+ T cells. On average, CD8+ T cells showed more expanded clones than CD4+ T cells after ivuxolimab.

The chain was built from TRBV11-3 and TRBJ1-2; TRBD1 might be the D gene, on 5 matching bases. The sample consisted of CD4+ or CD8+ T cells sorted from blood, taken in a trial of the OX40 agonist ivuxolimab. This sequence was found in an adult with an advanced solid tumor such as melanoma, head and neck, liver or kidney cancer. This receptor has the CDR3 CASSLESGVGYTF. The DNA sequence is given as TGTGCCAGCAGCTTAGAGTCGGGGGTTGGCTACACCTTC. Supplemented by the reference TRBV11-3 and TRBJ1-2 proteins around the CDR3, the complete variable domain is EAGVVQSPRYKIIEKKQPVAFWCNPISGHNTLYWYLQNLGQGPELLIRYENEEAVDDSQLPKDRFSAERLKGVDSTLKIQPAELGDSAVYLCASSLESGVGYTFGSGTRLTVV.